One sample yielded the 10 T cell receptor beta chains listed below, sequenced in a study of T cells in Graves' hyperthyroidism and ophthalmopathy. Amplified TCR beta CDR3 regions came from RNA transcripts. The study used the HTBI primer set for a first-round RT-PCR of the TCR CDR3. One entry per CDR3 protein, called by TCRdb with MiXCR from the multiplex PCR reads. Among around 600,000 distinct CDR3 sequences listed, roughly 15% were seen once. The sequencing input was blood. The origin of the receptors is a woman aged 50 to 65 with Graves' ophthalmopathy.

In its sample, this clonotype was seen many times. The chain carries TRBV28 and TRBJ1-4, with D maybe TRBD1 (5 bases). The CDR3 totals 12 residues. V was pared by 5 bases and J by 6 bases, with 7 bases between. Per germline, CDR1 MDHEN and CDR2 SYDVKM. In DNA form, the CDR3 reads TGTGCCAGCAGTCAGGGATATGAAAAACTGTTTTTT. Translating it yields CASSQGYEKLFF.

The table lists this clonotype with many counts. The V call is TRBV6-2 or TRBV6-3, the J call TRBJ2-1; 10 bases are shared with TRBD2. Trimming at V came to 7 bases and at J to 10 bases, leaving 7 bases not matched to a gene. Germline V gene lookup returns CDR1 MNHEY and CDR2 SVGEGT. This CDR3 is built from 13 residues. In DNA form, the CDR3 reads TGTGCCAGCAACCAGCGGGAGGGGGGAGAGCAGTTCTTC. This encodes CASNQREGGEQFF.

This clonotype was picked up many times. V is TRBV29-1 and J is TRBJ2-7, with 10 bases lining up with TRBD2. Unmatched junction bases numbered 9, after V lost 3 bases and J lost 1 base. The CDR3 runs 16 residues. Germline CDR1 and CDR2: SQVTM and ANQGSEA. CDR3 in DNA: TGCAGCGTTGAGAAGGTTAGCGGGAGGATTTCCTACGAGCAGTACTTC. It specifies CSVEKVSGRISYEQYF.

This clonotype came up many times. V gene TRBV27 combines with J gene TRBJ2-1, with D perhaps given as TRBD1 or TRBD2 (6 bases each). The CDR3 has 17 amino acids. The V end was cut by 0 bases, the J end by 1 base, with 13 bases between. In germline, CDR1 is MNHEY, CDR2 SMNVEV (reference sequence). This CDR3 is CASSLSRGGLSYNEQFF. In nucleotides, the CDR3 is TGTGCCAGCAGTTTATCACGAGGGGGACTTTCCTACAATGAGCAGTTCTTC.

The chain employs TRBV7-3 and TRBJ2-2, with 16 nucleotides matching TRBD2. The J segment lost 3 bases and the V segment lost 2 bases, leaving 9 bases of the junction unmatched. The CDR3 has 20 residues. The germline V gene has CDR1 SGHTA and CDR2 FQGTGA. CDR3 sequence: CASSLGGLAGGPLDTGELFF. The CDR3 coding sequence is TGTGCCAGCAGCTTAGGGGGACTAGCGGGAGGGCCGTTAGACACCGGGGAGCTGTTTTTT. The whole variable domain, remainder taken from reference TRBV7-3 and TRBJ2-2, is GAGVSQTPSNKVTEKGKYVELRCDPISGHTALYWYRQSLGQGPEFLIYFQGTGAADDSGLPNDRFFAVRPEGSVSTLKIQRTERGDSAVYLCASSLGGLAGGPLDTGELFFGEGSRLTVL.

Only a few counts were recorded for this clonotype. The rearrangement uses TRBV25-1 and TRBJ2-1, with 8 bases that match TRBD1. Germline CDR1 and CDR2: MGHDK and SYGVNS. The CDR3 consists of 15 residues. V shed 3 bases, J shed 9 bases, and the junction held 10 bases outside the gene matches. The CDR3 bases are TGTGCCAGCAGTGATCTGGACAGGGAGGTGGGTGAGCAGTTCTTC. Translation gives CASSDLDREVGEQFF.

V usage is TRBV19 and J usage is TRBJ1-1; 7 bases are shared with TRBD1. The CDR3 has 11 residues. Germline V lookup: CDR1 LNHDA, CDR2 SQIVND (reference sequence). V shed 3 bases and J 8 bases; nucleotides not matched to a gene: 0. The CDR3 loop reads CASSMTGEAFF. The CDR3 coding sequence is TGTGCCAGTAGTATGACAGGGGAAGCTTTCTTT. The full variable domain, in which reference TRBV19 and TRBJ1-1 provide the parts outside the CDR3, is DGGITQSPKYLFRKEGQNVTLSCEQNLNHDAMYWYRQDPGQGLRLIYYSQIVNDFQKGDIAEGYSVSREKKESFPLTVTSAQKNPTAFYLCASSMTGEAFFGQGTRLTVV.

CDR3 nucleotides: TGTGCCACCCTGCGGCACGGCACAGATACGCAGTATTTT. Amino acids: CATLRHGTDTQYF. This chain links TRBV6-1 with TRBJ2-3, with D hard to call. This CDR3 is built from 13 residues. Looked up from germline, CDR1 is MNHNS and CDR2 is SASEGT. The V gene lost 10 bases and the J gene lost 1 base, with 12 bases spanning the gap.

This chain uses TRBV6-5 with TRBJ1-1; D is unclear. V was clipped by 8 bases and J by 8 bases, with 12 bases between them. The germline CDR1 and CDR2 sequences are MNHEY and SVGAGI. CDR3 size: 11 residues. CDR3 loop: CASGSGLEAFF. The CDR3 DNA sequence: TGTGCCAGCGGTTCAGGCCTCGAAGCTTTCTTT.

This clonotype was recorded many times. The chain has TRBV4-2 and TRBJ2-7; 8 positions agree with TRBD2. The CDR3 consists of 16 residues. V lost 0 bases and J lost 0; bases outside the gene matches: 4. The V gene's germline CDR1 is LGHNA and CDR2 YNFKEQ. The CDR3 DNA reads TGTGCCAGCAGCCAAGAGGCGGGGGGTGGCTCCTACGAGCAGTACTTC. This gives the protein CASSQEAGGGSYEQYF.